This is a list of T cell receptor beta chains from one sample in a study of T cell responses to AZD1222 COVID-19 vaccine. The table came from immunoSEQ multiplex PCR; TCRdb's copy has only in-frame clones and leaves some out. The sample has around 140,000 clones; 75% to 90% are singletons. The sequenced sample was peripheral blood, obtained on day 0 of AZD1222 vaccination. The receptors shown here come from an adult in good health. Both conserved end residues are part of each CDR3. A D gene is named only where the DNA matches it firmly. Not all rows give a size; the values are once, few, many and, for expanded clones, a class.

v_gene	abundance	d_gene	j_gene	CDR3aa	CDR3nt
TRBV2	.	.	TRBJ1-2	CASSERQWGGYGYTF	TGTGCCAGCAGTGAAAGGCAATGGGGGGGTTATGGCTACACCTTC
TRBV3-1/TRBV3-2	.	TRBD1	TRBJ1-5	CASSLGQGSGKPQHF	TGTGCCAGCAGCCTAGGACAGGGGAGCGGCAAGCCCCAGCATTTT
TRBV6-5	.	.	TRBJ2-5	CARGAETQYF	TGTGCCAGGGGGGCGGAGACCCAGTACTTC
TRBV18	.	TRBD1	TRBJ2-6	CASPTGGKGANVLTF	TGTGCCAGCCCAACAGGGGGAAAAGGGGCCAACGTCCTGACTTTC
TRBV6-5	.	TRBD2	TRBJ2-1	CASSPPGTSGGLKFF	TGTGCCAGCAGTCCCCCGGGGACTAGCGGGGGGTTGAAGTTCTTC
TRBV27	.	.	TRBJ2-1	CASSFNSYNEQFF	TGTGCCAGCAGTTTTAACTCCTACAATGAGCAGTTCTTC
TRBV7-8	.	.	TRBJ2-1	CASSLIWRNEQFF	TGTGCCAGCAGCTTAATTTGGCGGAATGAGCAGTTCTTC
TRBV7-8	.	.	TRBJ1-4	CASSRGTLEKLFF	TGTGCCAGCAGCCGTGGGACACTTGAAAAACTGTTTTTT
TRBV7-3	.	TRBD2	TRBJ2-5	CASSLIGTSGSRETQYF	TGTGCCAGCAGTTTAATCGGGACTAGCGGGAGTAGAGAGACCCAGTACTTC
TRBV5-4	few	TRBD1	TRBJ2-1	CASSPGQGEYNEQFF	TGTGCCAGCAGCCCAGGACAGGGGGAATACAATGAGCAGTTCTTC
TRBV12-3/TRBV12-4	.	.	TRBJ1-2	CASSLGQYGYTF	TGTGCCAGCAGTTTAGGACAGTATGGCTACACCTTC
TRBV19	.	.	TRBJ2-1	CASRGSSYNEQFF	TGTGCCAGTAGGGGGAGCTCCTACAATGAGCAGTTCTTC
TRBV7-6	.	.	TRBJ2-7	CASSKERGPSSYEQYF	TGTGCCAGCAGCAAAGAACGGGGACCAAGCTCCTACGAGCAGTACTTC
TRBV6-5	.	.	TRBJ1-2	CASSYDRMGYGYTF	TGTGCCAGCAGTTACGACAGGATGGGCTACGGCTACACCTTC
TRBV30	.	TRBD1	TRBJ1-2	CAWSDRRRGFGYTF	TGTGCCTGGAGCGATCGGCGCAGGGGGTTTGGCTACACCTTC
TRBV7-8	.	.	TRBJ1-2	CASSTNLQGIPYGYTF	TGTGCCAGCAGCACAAACTTACAGGGAATCCCCTATGGCTACACCTTC
TRBV28	.	.	TRBJ1-2	CASSSPPGANYGYTF	TGTGCCAGCAGTTCGCCCCCGGGAGCTAACTATGGCTACACCTTC
TRBV21-1	.	.	TRBJ1-5	CASSKGQQNQPQHF	TGTGCCAGCAGCAAAGGACAGCAAAATCAGCCCCAGCATTTT
TRBV28	.	TRBD2	TRBJ2-7	CASRMSSGEAYEQYF	TGTGCCAGCAGAATGTCTAGCGGGGAGGCCTACGAGCAGTACTTC
TRBV5-1	.	.	TRBJ1-1	CASSLAGISANTEAFF	TGCGCCAGCAGCTTGGCCGGCATCAGTGCGAACACTGAAGCTTTCTTT
TRBV28	once	TRBD2	TRBJ2-1	CASAWSGIDEQFF	TGTGCCTCTGCCTGGAGCGGGATAGATGAGCAGTTCTTC
TRBV30	.	.	TRBJ1-4	CAYETTTNEKLFF	TGTGCCTATGAGACAACAACTAATGAAAAACTGTTTTTT
TRBV7-9	.	.	TRBJ2-5	CASSPGRGDRQETQYF	TGTGCCAGCAGCCCCGGTCGAGGGGATCGCCAAGAGACCCAGTACTTC
TRBV5-1	.	.	TRBJ2-2	CASRVSSGANTGELFF	TGCGCCAGCAGGGTATCTTCCGGGGCGAACACCGGGGAGCTGTTTTTT
TRBV30	.	.	TRBJ1-1	CAWSLTRLKAFF	TGTGCCTGGAGTCTGACTCGGCTAAAAGCTTTCTTT
TRBV5-1	.	.	TRBJ2-2	CASSPTFQQGAGELFF	TGCGCCAGCAGCCCCACCTTTCAACAGGGAGCCGGGGAGCTGTTTTTT
TRBV11-2	.	.	TRBJ2-6	CASRKGVRSGANVLTF	TGTGCCAGCAGGAAAGGGGTCCGCTCTGGGGCCAACGTCCTGACTTTC
TRBV5-4	.	.	TRBJ1-6	CASRGPGLDNSPLHF	TGTGCCAGCAGGGGGCCGGGACTGGATAATTCACCCCTCCACTTT